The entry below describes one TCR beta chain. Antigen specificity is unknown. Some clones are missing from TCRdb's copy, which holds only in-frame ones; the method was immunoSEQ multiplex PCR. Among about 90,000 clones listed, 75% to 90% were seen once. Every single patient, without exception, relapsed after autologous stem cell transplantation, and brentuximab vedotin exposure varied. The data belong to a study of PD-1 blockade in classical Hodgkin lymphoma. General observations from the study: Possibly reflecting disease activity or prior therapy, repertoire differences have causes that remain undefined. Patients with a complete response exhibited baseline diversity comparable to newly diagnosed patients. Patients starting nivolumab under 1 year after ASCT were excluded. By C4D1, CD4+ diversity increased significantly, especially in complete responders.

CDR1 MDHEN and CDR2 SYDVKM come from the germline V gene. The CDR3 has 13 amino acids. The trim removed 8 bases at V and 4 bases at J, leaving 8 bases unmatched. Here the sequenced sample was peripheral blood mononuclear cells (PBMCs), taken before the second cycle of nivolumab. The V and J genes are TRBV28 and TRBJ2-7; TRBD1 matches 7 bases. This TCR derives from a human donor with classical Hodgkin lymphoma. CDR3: CASWDSRLYEQYF. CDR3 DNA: TGTGCCAGCTGGGACAGTCGGCTGTACGAGCAGTACTTC.